What follows describes a single T cell receptor beta chain. The antigen this receptor binds is unknown. No much larger clone is present one base from it, and per-base qualities are unavailable. The sample belongs to a study of blood T cell repertoires in COVID-19 (dated by TCRdb to 2020 to 2021). Concerning the study at large: The collaborator samples originated in the United States, Italy and Spain and spanned the acute and convalescent phases of COVID-19. The material from the prospective study consisted of cDNA or gDNA derived from T cells, B-cell-depleted T cells, or PBMCs. Subjects who had been exposed to COVID-19, were actively infected with it, or had recovered from it provided the deeply sampled blood TCRbeta repertoires that made up the dataset. A freely available public database, intended as a resource for researchers studying the immune response to SARS-CoV-2, is where the repertoires were released. Samples were obtained from the ongoing ImmuneRACE study (first 160 participants) and from 950 to 1,500 subjects provided by 6 global collaborators. The sample metadata nearly always contained a de-identified subject ID, COVID-19 status, age in years and sex. Where HLA class I and class II types were available, the types were taken from metadata supplied by the sample provider, not from assay-based typing.

Results and caveats for the whole study, not just this receptor: The amount of clinical and demographic metadata varied by source and participant and was provided uncurated.

The CDR3 sequence holds 14 residues, the cysteine and phenylalanine included. Only CDR3 DNA is held: 42 bases, read in frame from base 1. The germline V gene encodes CDR1 MGHDK and CDR2 SYGVNS. Deletion took 6 bases off V and 10 bases off J, with a span of 16 bases between the germline ends. The immunoSEQ Assay, a bias-controlled multiplex PCR, was used to amplify TCRbeta CDR3 regions from genomic DNA. Per the original workflow: The number of nucleated cells in each sample was estimated by amplification of reference gene primers within the assay. Sequence reads were collapsed and filtered to measure the absolute abundance of every unique TCRbeta CDR3 rearrangement. Productive Simpson clonality was computed per sample as the square root of Simpson's diversity index over productive rearrangements. TCRdb took this table from immuneACCESS and kept in-frame rearrangements with V and J called. Such tables lack part of the clones; where checked against another copy, unresolved V genes explain under half of the gap, and the rest is unexplained. V and J calls plus clone size are reproduced from that table; the DNA served to infer D and trimming. The sample includes about 140,000 clones, with under 80% observed a single time. Clones ranked in the top ten supply 4.2% of the sample.

Whole blood was collected in K2EDTA tubes by collaborating institutions according to the institutions' own protocols. For TCRbeta analysis, collaborator samples were shipped as frozen whole blood, as isolated PBMCs, or as DNA extracted from either sample type. The rearrangement combines TRBV25-1 with TRBJ1-6; TRBD1 is a weak D gene call, 5 bases matching. The sequence came from a man aged 55 to 70 with acute or convalescent COVID-19. Sequenced sample: peripheral blood. The bases read TGTGCCAGCAGAGTTCCGGGAGAGGGGTCACCCCTCCACTTT. It is translated as CASRVPGEGSPLHF.